Detailed here is one TCR beta chain. Its antigen is unidentified. TCRdb keeps only in-frame clones here, not all; method: immunoSEQ multiplex PCR. The sample yields about 21,000 clones, approximately 90% seen once. This record comes from a study of T cells in localized non-small cell lung cancer. Germline CDR1 reads MNHEY; CDR2 reads SMNVEV (reference sequence). The CDR3 contains 14 residues. General study findings and limits: Median detection of top 100 tumor clones in adjacent lung was over 45 clones. One tumor region alone was sequenced, and heterogeneity therefore remains possible.

This sequence originates from a male donor aged 60 or over with stage I squamous cell lung carcinoma. The sequencing used peripheral blood, collected before any cancer treatment. The V and J genes are TRBV27 and TRBJ2-7; 7 bases are shared with TRBD1. DNA of the CDR3: TGTGCTCGGCGGACAGGTTTTAGCTCCTACGAGCAGTACTTC. Translated: CARRTGFSSYEQYF.